What follows are 17 T cell receptor beta chains derived from one specimen sequenced in a study of T cell responses to AZD1222 COVID-19 vaccine. Profiling relied on immunoSEQ multiplex PCR, and the TCRdb table lists in-frame clones only, not all of them. Counted here are roughly 120,000 clones, 90% to 95% occurring once; the ten biggest clones make up less than 6%. Sequenced here: peripheral blood, sampled 28 days after the second AZD1222 dose. Every receptor here comes from an adult who received the AZD1222 COVID-19 vaccine.

The chain recombines TRBV27 with TRBJ1-1; D may be TRBD1 (5 bases). The CDR3 covers 11 residues. The V gene lost 5 bases and the J gene lost 8 bases, with 9 bases spanning the gap. Germline V gene sequence: CDR1 MNHEY, CDR2 SMNVEV (reference sequence). CDR3 DNA sequence: TGTGCCAGCAGTCTAGGGGAAGAAGCTTTCTTT. Amino acid sequence: CASSLGEEAFF.

The sample holds one count of this clone. The genes are TRBV7-2 and TRBJ1-3; maybe TRBD1 (5 bases). V lost 0 bases, J lost 0 bases, and 9 bases lay in between. The CDR3 consists of 16 residues. The germline gives CDR1 SGHTA, CDR2 FQGNSA. CDR3 in amino acids: CASSLAHRSSGNTIYF. CDR3 bases: TGTGCCAGCAGCTTAGCTCACAGGAGCTCTGGAAACACCATATATTTT.

CDR3 sequence (DNA): TGTGCCAGCAGCCAAACAGACGTGAATGAGCAGTTCTTC. Protein product: CASSQTDVNEQFF. The chain recombines TRBV4-2 with TRBJ2-1; D gene unclear. The V end lost 2 bases, the J end lost 7 bases, and 9 bases lay between the germline ends. The CDR3 has 13 amino acids. The germline V gene encodes CDR1 LGHNA and CDR2 YNFKEQ.

This sequence joins TRBV2 and TRBJ1-1; perhaps TRBD1 as D (5 bases). The CDR3 length is 13 residues. Trimming pared 7 bases from V and 3 bases from J, leaving 12 bases between. The germline gives CDR1 SNHLY, CDR2 FYNNEI. CDR3 sequence: CASTGPGDTEAFF. The CDR3 nucleotides are TGTGCCAGCACAGGGCCTGGGGACACTGAAGCTTTCTTT.

The CDR3 DNA sequence: TGCGCCAGCAGCTTGCGGCAGACCCCCGGGGAGCTGTTTTTT. Translation: CASSLRQTPGELFF. The gene calls are TRBV5-1 and TRBJ2-2; D not resolved. The CDR3 contains 14 residues. The germline CDR1 and CDR2 sequences are SGHRS and YFSETQ. V lost 1 base and J 6 bases, leaving 10 bases between the germline ends.

The chain recombines TRBV5-8 with TRBJ1-4; weak D call: TRBD1 (5 bases). CDR1 and CDR2 (germline): SGHTS, YDEGEE. The CDR3 loop spans 15 amino acids. The V end lost 2 bases, the J end lost 4 bases, and 12 bases lay between the germline ends. The CDR3 spells CASSFAGKNNEKLFF. CDR3 nucleotides: TGTGCCAGCAGCTTTGCAGGGAAGAATAATGAAAAACTGTTTTTT.

The genes are TRBV19 and TRBJ1-3; D is ambiguous. Trimming removed 7 bases from V and 0 bases from J, with 22 bases in between. The germline V gene encodes CDR1 LNHDA and CDR2 SQIVND (reference sequence). CDR3 size: 18 residues. The CDR3 protein is CASTPPRGSPYSGNTIYF. In DNA, the CDR3 is TGTGCCAGTACCCCACCCCGGGGATCTCCATACTCTGGAAACACCATATATTTT.

The gene calls are TRBV30 and TRBJ1-1; 7 bases align to TRBD1. Germline assignment: CDR1 GTSNPN and CDR2 SVGIG (reference sequence). The V gene end was trimmed by 2 bases and the J gene end by 8 bases; junction bases not matched to a gene: 17. This CDR3 region has 16 residues. The CDR3: CAWSYRGRTGRREAFF. The CDR3 DNA reads TGTGCCTGGAGTTATCGCGGGAGGACAGGACGGAGGGAAGCTTTCTTT.

The chain links TRBV6-5 to TRBJ1-2; 9 positions match TRBD1. Germline trimming cut 6 bases from V and 5 bases from J; bases unmatched to any gene: 7. Germline V gene sequence: CDR1 MNHEY, CDR2 SVGAGI. The CDR3 runs 14 residues. The CDR3 region is CASSRDRVEYGYTF. The CDR3 DNA reads TGTGCCAGCAGCCGGGACAGGGTGGAATATGGCTACACCTTC.

The chain is built from TRBV12-3 or TRBV12-4 and TRBJ2-1; D gene ambiguous. The V and J ends lost 2 bases and 4 bases respectively, with 6 bases between them. The CDR3 loop spans 13 amino acids. CDR3 DNA: TGTGCCAGCAGTTTACCTCCGTACAATGAGCAGTTCTTC. Translation: CASSLPPYNEQFF.

The rearrangement joins TRBV4-3 to TRBJ1-1; D is unclear. The CDR3 length is 13 residues. Trimming took off 7 bases at V and 1 base at J, with 10 bases between the two ends. CDR1 LGHNA and CDR2 YSLEER come from the germline V gene. CDR3 bases: TGCGCCAGCACGCGAGAATCGAACACTGAAGCTTTCTTT. Protein: CASTRESNTEAFF.

The gene calls are TRBV2 and TRBJ1-5; 7 bases are a match to TRBD1. CDR1 and CDR2 from the germline V gene are SNHLY and FYNNEI. There are 14 residues in the CDR3. Trimming removed 4 bases from V and 3 bases from J; junction bases left unmatched: 3. CDR3 nucleotides: TGTGCCAGCAGTGGAGGACAGGTCAATCAGCCCCAGCATTTT. Encoded protein: CASSGGQVNQPQHF.

This sequence joins TRBV6-2 or TRBV6-3 and TRBJ1-2, with D hard to call. CDR3 size: 12 residues. V was pared by 5 bases and J by 3 bases, with 7 bases between. CDR1 is MNHEY and CDR2 is SVGEGT in the germline V gene. The CDR3 here is CASSRRDYGYTF. Written as DNA, the CDR3 is TGTGCCAGCAGTCGACGGGACTATGGCTACACCTTC.

V and J are TRBV30 and TRBJ2-7; the match to TRBD1 covers 7 bases. Germline lookup yields CDR1 GTSNPN and CDR2 SVGIG (reference sequence). Trimming removed 5 bases from V and 5 bases from J; junction bases left unmatched: 6. The CDR3 runs to 12 residues. CDR3 loop: CAWDRVGNEQYF. The DNA for the CDR3 is TGTGCCTGGGACAGGGTTGGCAACGAGCAGTACTTC.

The chain recombines TRBV2 with TRBJ1-2; 8 nucleotides agree with TRBD1. V shed 5 bases and J 3 bases; nucleotides not matched to a gene: 2. This CDR3 region has 13 residues. Per the germline V gene, CDR1 is SNHLY and CDR2 is FYNNEI. The CDR3 bases are TGTGCCAGCAGTCAGGACAGGGACTATGGCTACACCTTC. Residues: CASSQDRDYGYTF.

V gene TRBV9 combines with J gene TRBJ1-2, with 12 bases that match TRBD1. In germline, CDR1 is SGDLS, CDR2 YYNGEE. The CDR3 extends over 16 amino acids. Losses at the gene ends were 0 bases for V and 6 bases for J; bases not matched to a gene: 6. DNA for the CDR3: TGTGCCAGCAGCGTAGGTCCGGGACAGGGGGCGCATGGCTACACCTTC. Translation: CASSVGPGQGAHGYTF.

J is TRBJ1-2 and V is TRBV6-2 or TRBV6-3; no firm D call. V lost 3 bases to trimming and J lost 4 bases, with 12 bases between them. The CDR3 covers 14 residues. From germline, CDR1 is MNHEY and CDR2 SVGEGT. In DNA, the CDR3 is TGTGCCAGCAGTTATCGGCGGCAAGTCTATGGCTACACCTTC. It encodes CASSYRRQVYGYTF.